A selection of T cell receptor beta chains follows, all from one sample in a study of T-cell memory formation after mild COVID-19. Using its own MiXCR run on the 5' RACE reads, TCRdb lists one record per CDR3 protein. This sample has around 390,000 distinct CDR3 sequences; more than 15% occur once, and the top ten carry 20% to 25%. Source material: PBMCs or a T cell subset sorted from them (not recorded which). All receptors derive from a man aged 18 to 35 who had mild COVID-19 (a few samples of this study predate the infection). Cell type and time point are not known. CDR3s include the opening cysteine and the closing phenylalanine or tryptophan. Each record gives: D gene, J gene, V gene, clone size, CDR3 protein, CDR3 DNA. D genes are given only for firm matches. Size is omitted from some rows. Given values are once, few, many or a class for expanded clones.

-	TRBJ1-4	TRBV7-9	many	CASSSTRGVRNEKLFF	TGTGCCAGCAGCTCTACCCGGGGAGTACGAAATGAAAAACTGTTTTTT
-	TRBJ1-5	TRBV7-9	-	CASSSGGGPYSNQPQHF	TGTGCCAGCAGCAGTGGCGGGGGACCTTATAGCAATCAGCCCCAGCATTTT
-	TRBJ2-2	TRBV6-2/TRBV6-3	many	CASSYRDTGELFF	TGTGCCAGCAGTTACAGGGACACCGGGGAGCTGTTTTTT
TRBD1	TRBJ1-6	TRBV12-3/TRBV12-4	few	CASTPGQLNSPLHF	TGTGCCAGTACCCCGGGACAGCTAAATTCACCCCTCCACTTT
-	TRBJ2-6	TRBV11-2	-	CASTGTGANVLTF	TGTGCCAGCACCGGGACTGGGGCCAACGTCCTGACTTTC
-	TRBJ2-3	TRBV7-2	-	CASSRQYISTDTQYF	TGTGCCAGCAGCCGCCAGTACATAAGCACAGATACGCAGTATTTT
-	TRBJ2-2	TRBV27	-	CASSLRQGRSGELFF	TGTGCCAGCAGTTTGCGGCAGGGCCGTTCCGGGGAGCTGTTTTTT
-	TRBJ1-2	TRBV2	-	CASRDHAPLNYGYTF	TGTGCCAGCAGGGACCACGCTCCGCTGAACTATGGCTACACCTTC
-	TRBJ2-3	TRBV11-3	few	CASSLGTGPTDTQYF	TGTGCCAGCAGCTTAGGTACGGGGCCCACAGATACGCAGTATTTT
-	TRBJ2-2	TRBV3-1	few	CASRDFLDGELFF	TGTGCCAGCAGGGACTTCCTGGATGGGGAGCTGTTTTTT
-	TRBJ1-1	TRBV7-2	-	CASSPRGSGYGTEAFF	TGTGCCAGCAGCCCTAGGGGGTCGGGGTACGGCACTGAAGCTTTCTTT
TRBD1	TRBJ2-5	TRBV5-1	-	CASKGGLGGETQYF	TGCGCCAGCAAAGGGGGCTTGGGTGGTGAGACCCAGTACTTC
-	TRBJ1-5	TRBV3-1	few	CASSQNQGSNQPQHF	TGTGCCAGCAGCCAGAATCAGGGTTCCAATCAGCCCCAGCATTTT
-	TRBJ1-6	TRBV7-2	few	CASSPAGASSYNSPLHF	TGTGCCAGCAGCCCAGCGGGGGCCAGCTCCTATAATTCACCCCTCCACTTT
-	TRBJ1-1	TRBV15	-	CATSREGGGTEAFF	TGTGCCACCAGCAGAGAAGGAGGGGGCACTGAAGCTTTCTTT
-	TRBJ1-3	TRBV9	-	CASSVWANPGNTIYF	TGTGCCAGCAGCGTTTGGGCGAACCCTGGAAACACCATATATTTT
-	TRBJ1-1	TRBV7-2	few	CASSLTPRTEAFF	TGTGCCAGCAGCTTAACCCCCCGAACTGAAGCTTTCTTT
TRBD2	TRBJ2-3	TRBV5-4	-	CASSWTSGSTDTQYF	TGTGCCAGCAGCTGGACTAGCGGTAGCACAGATACGCAGTATTTT
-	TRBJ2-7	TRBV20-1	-	CSASPTGQGYEQYF	TGCAGTGCTAGTCCGACAGGACAAGGCTACGAGCAGTACTTC
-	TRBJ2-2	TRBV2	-	CASSIDRLPGELFF	TGTGCCAGCAGTATCGACAGATTGCCCGGGGAGCTGTTTTTT
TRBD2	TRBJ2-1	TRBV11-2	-	CASSLVSGGYNEQFF	TGTGCCAGCAGCTTAGTTAGCGGGGGGTACAATGAGCAGTTCTTC
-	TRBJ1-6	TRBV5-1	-	CASSLEVGTPLHF	TGCGCCAGCAGCTTGGAAGTCGGTACACCCCTCCACTTT
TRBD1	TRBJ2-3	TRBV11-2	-	CASSFKWSGDRVTDTQYF	TGTGCCAGCAGCTTTAAATGGTCCGGGGACAGGGTTACAGATACGCAGTATTTT
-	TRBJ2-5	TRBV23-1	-	CASSPGLQGSETQYF	TGCGCCAGCAGTCCGGGGCTTCAAGGCTCGGAGACCCAGTACTTC
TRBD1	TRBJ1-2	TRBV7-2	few	CASSLLPGQGTYGYTF	TGTGCCAGCAGCTTGCTTCCGGGACAGGGGACCTATGGCTACACCTTC
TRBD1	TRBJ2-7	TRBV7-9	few	CASSRQGNEQYF	TGTGCCAGCAGCAGACAGGGGAACGAGCAGTACTTC